This T cell receptor (beta chain) was recorded in a study of T cell repertoires in cytomegalovirus infection. Study conclusions and caveats: There were HLA-C-restricted CMV-specific TCR beta clonotypes dominating the ex vivo response. Totalled public TCR beta family frequency picked out people who carried CMV plus the relevant HLA.

This clonotype was recorded a few times. The antigen is unknown. Per germline, CDR1 MNHNY and CDR2 SVGAGI (reference sequence). The length of the CDR3 is 19 residues. Trimming removed 6 bases from V and 4 bases from J, with 30 bases in between. TCRdb independently ran MiXCR on the reads; one entry per CDR3 protein. The sample has under 850,000 distinct CDR3 sequences; 35% to 45% are singletons. The chain links TRBV6-6 to TRBJ2-5; possible D gene TRBD1, 5 bases. The TCR comes from a human donor in good health (CMV status not recorded). Some clones in this sample may be carry-over from other donors' samples. Sequencing was done on a sample of PBMCs. CDR3 residues: CASRARPGSPDGRRETQYF. DNA of the CDR3: TGTGCCAGCAGAGCGAGACCAGGGTCCCCGGACGGACGTAGAGAGACCCAGTACTTC.